This TCR beta chain appears in the sequencing data of a study of blood T cell repertoires in COVID-19. Authors' methods: Counts of nucleated cells, estimated from reference gene primer amplification, were obtained. Sequenced by immunoSEQ multiplex PCR; TCRdb stores in-frame clones only, minus some. V, J and clone size reflect that table, while D and trimming were determined from the DNA. Of roughly 87,000 clones listed, about 83% are singletons. There are 14 residues in the CDR3. The germline V gene has CDR1 MNHEY and CDR2 SMNVEV (reference sequence). V trimming: 6 bases; J trimming: 6 bases; junction bases outside the gene matches: 10.

The source material was peripheral blood. This sequence was found in a woman in her sixties or seventies with acute or convalescent COVID-19. This chain links TRBV27 with TRBJ1-2, with 7 bases that match TRBD1. The CDR3 loop reads CASSTLTGMDGYTF. The CDR3 DNA reads TGTGCCAGCAGCACATTGACAGGGATGGATGGCTACACCTTC.